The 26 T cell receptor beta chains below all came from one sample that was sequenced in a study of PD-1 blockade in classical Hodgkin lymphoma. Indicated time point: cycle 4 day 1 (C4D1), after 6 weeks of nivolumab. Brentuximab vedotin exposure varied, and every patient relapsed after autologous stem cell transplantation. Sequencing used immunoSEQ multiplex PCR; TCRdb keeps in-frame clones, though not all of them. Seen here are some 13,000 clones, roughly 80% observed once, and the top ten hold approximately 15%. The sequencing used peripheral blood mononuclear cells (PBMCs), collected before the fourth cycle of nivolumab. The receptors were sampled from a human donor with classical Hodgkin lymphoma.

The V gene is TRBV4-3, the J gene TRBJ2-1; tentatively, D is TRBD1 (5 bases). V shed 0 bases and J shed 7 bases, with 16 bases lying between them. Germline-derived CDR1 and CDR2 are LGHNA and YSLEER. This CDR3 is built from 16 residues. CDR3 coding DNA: TGCGCCAGCAGCCAAGAGGGGCTTAGAGGTGGTAATGAGCAGTTCTTC. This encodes CASSQEGLRGGNEQFF.

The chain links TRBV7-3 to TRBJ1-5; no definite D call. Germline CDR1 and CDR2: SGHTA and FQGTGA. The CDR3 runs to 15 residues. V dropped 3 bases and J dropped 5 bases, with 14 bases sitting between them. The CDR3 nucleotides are TGTGCCAGCAGCTTGGACGGGAGGCAGGATCAGCCCCAGCATTTT. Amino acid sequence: CASSLDGRQDQPQHF.

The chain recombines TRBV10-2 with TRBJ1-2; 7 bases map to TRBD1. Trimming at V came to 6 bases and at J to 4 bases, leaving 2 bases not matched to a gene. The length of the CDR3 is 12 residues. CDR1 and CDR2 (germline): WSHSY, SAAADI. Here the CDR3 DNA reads TGCGCCAGCAGCCGGGACAGCTATGGCTACACCTTC. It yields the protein CASSRDSYGYTF.

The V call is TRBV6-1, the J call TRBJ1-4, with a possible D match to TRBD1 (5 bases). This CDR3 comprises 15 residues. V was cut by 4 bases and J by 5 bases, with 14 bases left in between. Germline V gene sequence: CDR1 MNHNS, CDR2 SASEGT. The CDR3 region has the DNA TGTGCCAGCAGTGGAGGGTTCAGGGCGAATGAAAAACTGTTTTTT. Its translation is CASSGGFRANEKLFF.

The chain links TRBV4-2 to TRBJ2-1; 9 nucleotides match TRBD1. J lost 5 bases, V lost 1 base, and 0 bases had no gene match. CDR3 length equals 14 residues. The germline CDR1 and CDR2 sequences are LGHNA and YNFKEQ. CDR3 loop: CASSQGDRDNEQFF. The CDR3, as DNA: TGTGCCAGCAGCCAAGGGGACAGGGACAATGAGCAGTTCTTC.

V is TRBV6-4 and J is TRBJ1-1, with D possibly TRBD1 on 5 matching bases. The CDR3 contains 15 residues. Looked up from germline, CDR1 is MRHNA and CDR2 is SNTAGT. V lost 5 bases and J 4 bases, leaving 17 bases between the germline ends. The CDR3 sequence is CASSPSLDGGTEAFF. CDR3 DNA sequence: TGTGCCAGCAGTCCATCCTTAGATGGGGGCACTGAAGCTTTCTTT.

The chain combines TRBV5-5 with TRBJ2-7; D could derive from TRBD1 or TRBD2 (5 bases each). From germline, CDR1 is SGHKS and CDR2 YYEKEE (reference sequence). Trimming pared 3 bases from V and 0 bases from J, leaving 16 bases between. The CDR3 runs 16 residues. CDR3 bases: TGTGCCAGCAGCTGGTCCGGGACCTTTAGCTCCTACGAGCAGTACTTC. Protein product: CASSWSGTFSSYEQYF.

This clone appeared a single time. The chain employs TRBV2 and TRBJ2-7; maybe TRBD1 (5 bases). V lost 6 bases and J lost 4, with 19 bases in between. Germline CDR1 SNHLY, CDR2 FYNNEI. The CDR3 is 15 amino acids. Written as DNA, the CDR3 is TGTGCCAGCAGCATTTGGAGCAGGGTGTATTACGAGCAGTACTTC. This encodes CASSIWSRVYYEQYF.

The CDR3, as DNA: TGTGCCAGTCACGACGGATACACAGATACGCAGTATTTT. Its protein product is CASHDGYTDTQYF. The chain recombines TRBV19 with TRBJ2-3, with D unclear. The CDR3 spans 13 residues. Trimming took 8 bases from V and 2 from J, leaving 11 bases between them. Per germline, CDR1 LNHDA and CDR2 SQIVND (reference sequence). Drawing the rest from reference TRBV19 and TRBJ2-3, the complete variable domain is DGGITQSPKYLFRKEGQNVTLSCEQNLNHDAMYWYRQDPGQGLRLIYYSQIVNDFQKGDIAEGYSVSREKKESFPLTVTSAQKNPTAFYLCASHDGYTDTQYFGPGTRLTVL.

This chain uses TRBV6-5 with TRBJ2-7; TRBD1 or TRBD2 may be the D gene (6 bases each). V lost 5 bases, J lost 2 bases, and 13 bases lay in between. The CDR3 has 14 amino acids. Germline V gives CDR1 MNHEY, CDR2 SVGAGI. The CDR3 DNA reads TGTGCCAGCAGTCGAGGGGGGCCTCCCTACGAGCAGTACTTC. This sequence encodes CASSRGGPPYEQYF.

Here the CDR3 DNA reads TGCGCCAGCAGCCAAGAGGTCTCGACGGCTACTAACTATGGCTACACCTTC. Its translation is CASSQEVSTATNYGYTF. This rearrangement joins TRBV4-1 to TRBJ1-2; unclear D gene. There are 17 residues in the CDR3. CDR1 and CDR2 (germline): MGHRA, YSYEKL. The V end was cut by 0 bases, the J end by 0 bases, with 14 bases between.

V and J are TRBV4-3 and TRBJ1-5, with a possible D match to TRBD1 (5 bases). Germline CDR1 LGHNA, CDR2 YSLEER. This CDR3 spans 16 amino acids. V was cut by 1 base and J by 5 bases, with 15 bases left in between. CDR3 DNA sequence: TGCGCCAGCAGCCAAGGCGCAGGAGACAGCCATCAGCCCCAGCATTTT. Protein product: CASSQGAGDSHQPQHF.

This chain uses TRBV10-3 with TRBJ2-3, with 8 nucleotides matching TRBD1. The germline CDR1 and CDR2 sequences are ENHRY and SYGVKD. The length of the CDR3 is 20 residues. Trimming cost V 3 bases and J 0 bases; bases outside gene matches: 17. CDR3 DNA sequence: TGTGCCATCAGTGAATATAGGGGGGCAGGGGGCAGATCTAGCACAGATACGCAGTATTTT. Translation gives CAISEYRGAGGRSSTDTQYF.

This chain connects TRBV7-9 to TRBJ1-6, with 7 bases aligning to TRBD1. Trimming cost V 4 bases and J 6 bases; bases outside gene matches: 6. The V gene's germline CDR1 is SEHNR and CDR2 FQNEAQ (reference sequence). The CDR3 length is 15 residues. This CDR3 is CASSYEPGGNSPLHF. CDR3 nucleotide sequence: TGTGCCAGCAGCTACGAACCAGGGGGTAATTCACCCCTCCACTTT.

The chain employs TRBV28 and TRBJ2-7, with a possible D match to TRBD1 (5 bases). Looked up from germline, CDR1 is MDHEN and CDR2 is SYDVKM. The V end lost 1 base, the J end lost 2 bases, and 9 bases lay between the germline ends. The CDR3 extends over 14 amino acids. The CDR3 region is CASSLLAGTYEQYF. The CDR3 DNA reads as TGTGCCAGCAGTTTATTGGCAGGGACCTACGAGCAGTACTTC.

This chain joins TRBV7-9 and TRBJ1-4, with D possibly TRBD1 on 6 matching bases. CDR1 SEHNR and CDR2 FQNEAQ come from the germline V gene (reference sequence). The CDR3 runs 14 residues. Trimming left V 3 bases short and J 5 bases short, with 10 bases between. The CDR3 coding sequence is TGTGCCAGCAGCTTCGGGACACAGAATGAAAAACTGTTTTTT. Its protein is CASSFGTQNEKLFF.

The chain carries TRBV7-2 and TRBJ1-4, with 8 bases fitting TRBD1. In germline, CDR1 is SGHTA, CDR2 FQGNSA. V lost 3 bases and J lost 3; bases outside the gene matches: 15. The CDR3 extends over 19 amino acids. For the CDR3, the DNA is TGTGCCAGCAGCTTTCTGGACAGGGACATGTGGGTGTCTAATGAAAAACTGTTTTTT. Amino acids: CASSFLDRDMWVSNEKLFF.

CDR3 coding DNA: TGTGCCAGCAGCCCTTCGCGGCGAGGGAAGGGGAATGAGCAGTTCTTC. This sequence encodes CASSPSRRGKGNEQFF. V and J are TRBV7-2 and TRBJ2-1; D tentatively fits TRBD1 or TRBD2 (5 bases each). From germline, CDR1 is SGHTA and CDR2 FQGNSA. Deletions cut 5 bases from V and 7 bases from J, with 21 bases between. The CDR3 covers 16 residues.

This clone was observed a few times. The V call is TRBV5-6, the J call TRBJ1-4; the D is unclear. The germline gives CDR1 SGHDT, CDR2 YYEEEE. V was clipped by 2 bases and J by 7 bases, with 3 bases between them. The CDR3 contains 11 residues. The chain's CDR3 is CASSLGEKLFF. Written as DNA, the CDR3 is TGTGCCAGCAGCTTAGGTGAAAAACTGTTTTTT.

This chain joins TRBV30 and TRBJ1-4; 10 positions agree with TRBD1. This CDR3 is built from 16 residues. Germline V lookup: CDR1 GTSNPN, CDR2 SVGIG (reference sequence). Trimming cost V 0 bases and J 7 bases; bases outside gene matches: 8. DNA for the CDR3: TGTGCCTGGAGTGTTGGACAGGGGGTGCTTACTGAAAAACTGTTTTTT. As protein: CAWSVGQGVLTEKLFF. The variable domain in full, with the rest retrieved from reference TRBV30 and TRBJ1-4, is SQTIHQWPATLVQPVGSPLSLECTVEGTSNPNLYWYRQAAGRGLQLLFYSVGIGQISSEVPQNLSASRPQDRQFILSSKKLLLSDSGFYLCAWSVGQGVLTEKLFFGSGTQLSVL.

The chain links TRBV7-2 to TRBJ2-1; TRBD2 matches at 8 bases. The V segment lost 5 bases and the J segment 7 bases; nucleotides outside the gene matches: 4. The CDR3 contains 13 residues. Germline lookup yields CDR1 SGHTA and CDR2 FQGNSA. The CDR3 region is CASSTGLGNEQFF. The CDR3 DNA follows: TGTGCCAGCAGCACGGGACTAGGGAATGAGCAGTTCTTC. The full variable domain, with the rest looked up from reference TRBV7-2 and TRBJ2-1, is GAGVSQSPSNKVTEKGKDVELRCDPISGHTALYWYRQSLGQGLEFLIYFQGNSAPDKSGLPSDRFSAERTGGSVSTLTIQRTQQEDSAVYLCASSTGLGNEQFFGPGTRLTVL.

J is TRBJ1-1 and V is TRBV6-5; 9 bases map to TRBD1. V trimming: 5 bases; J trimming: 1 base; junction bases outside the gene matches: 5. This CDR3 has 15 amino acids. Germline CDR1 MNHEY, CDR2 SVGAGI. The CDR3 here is CASSTPGQGNTEAFF. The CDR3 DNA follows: TGTGCCAGCAGTACGCCGGGACAGGGGAACACTGAAGCTTTCTTT.

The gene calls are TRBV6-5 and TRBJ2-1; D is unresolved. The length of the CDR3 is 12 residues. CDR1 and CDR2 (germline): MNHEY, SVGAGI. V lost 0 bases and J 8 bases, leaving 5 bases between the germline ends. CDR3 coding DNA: TGTGCCAGCAGTTACTCGAAAGATGAGCAGTTCTTC. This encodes CASSYSKDEQFF.

CDR3 in DNA: TGTGCCAGCAGCTTATCCTTCGGGGCAGGGTCCGAGCAGTACTTC. This codes for CASSLSFGAGSEQYF. The rearrangement uses TRBV7-8 and TRBJ2-7, with D perhaps TRBD1 or TRBD2 (5 bases each). The CDR3 totals 15 residues. Per germline, CDR1 SGHVS and CDR2 FQNEAQ. V was trimmed by 2 bases and J by 6 bases, leaving 17 bases between them.

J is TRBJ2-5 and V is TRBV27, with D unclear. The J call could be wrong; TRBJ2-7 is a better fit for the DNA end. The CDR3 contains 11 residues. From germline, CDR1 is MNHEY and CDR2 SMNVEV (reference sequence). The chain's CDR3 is CASRSSYEQYF. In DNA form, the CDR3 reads TGTGCCAGCAGGAGCAGCTACGAGCAGTACTTC.

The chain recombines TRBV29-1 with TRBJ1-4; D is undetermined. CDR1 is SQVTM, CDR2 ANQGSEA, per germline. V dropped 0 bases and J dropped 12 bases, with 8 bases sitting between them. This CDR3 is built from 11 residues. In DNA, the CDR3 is TGCAGCGTTGAAGACCGGGGTCAACTGTTTTTT. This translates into CSVEDRGQLFF.